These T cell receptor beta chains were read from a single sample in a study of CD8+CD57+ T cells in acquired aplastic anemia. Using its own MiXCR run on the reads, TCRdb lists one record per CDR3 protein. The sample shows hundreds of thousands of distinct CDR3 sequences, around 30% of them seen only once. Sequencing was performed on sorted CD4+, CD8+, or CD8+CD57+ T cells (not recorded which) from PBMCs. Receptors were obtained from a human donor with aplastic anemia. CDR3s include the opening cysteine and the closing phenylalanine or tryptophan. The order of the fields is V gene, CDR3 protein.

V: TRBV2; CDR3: CASRADSRPTNYGYTF
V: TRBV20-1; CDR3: CSARESLAADTQYF
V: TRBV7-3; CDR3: CASRGATTGELFF
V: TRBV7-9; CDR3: CATTRGERTEAFF
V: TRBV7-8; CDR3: CASSPYSIDSPLHF
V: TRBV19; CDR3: CASNERTGGRGEKLFF
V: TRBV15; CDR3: CATSRNSNQPQHF
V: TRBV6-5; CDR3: CASSYSIATTYGYTF
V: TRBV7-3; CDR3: CASSFGHPNTGELFF
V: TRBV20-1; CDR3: CSAPREGLGGELFF
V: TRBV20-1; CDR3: CSARHIPASQVRLHEQYF
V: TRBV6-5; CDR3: CASSWGTGAYDGYTF
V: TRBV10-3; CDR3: CAISKEKISYEQYF
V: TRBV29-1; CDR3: CSVANQDGYTF
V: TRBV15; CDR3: CATSTLPGLAYNEQFF
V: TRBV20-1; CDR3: CSARPLSSGGNLLTGELFF
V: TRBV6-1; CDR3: CASRTQGSTEAFF
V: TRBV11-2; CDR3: CASSLIKGPRDTQYF
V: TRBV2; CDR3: CASLFYRALYNSPLHF
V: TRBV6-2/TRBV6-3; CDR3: CASSYSFINGTHNQPQHF
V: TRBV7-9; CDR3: CASSQGFHQPQHF
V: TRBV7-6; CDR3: CASSGIAGGPNTGELFF
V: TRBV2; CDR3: CASMSPTNYGYTF
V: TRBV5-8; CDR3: CASSLAGFAKNIQYF
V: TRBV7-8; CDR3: CASSYAGTAFF
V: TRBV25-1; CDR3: CASSIYETQYF
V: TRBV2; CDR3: CASSSAGGQPQHF
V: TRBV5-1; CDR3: CASSQSGGEYNEQFF
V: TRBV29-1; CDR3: CSAELEGGYEQYF
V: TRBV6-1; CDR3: CASSLDRSTRSQRFF
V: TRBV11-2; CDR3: CASSLGLQGAGNQPQHF
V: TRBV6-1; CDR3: CATRDLYTGELFF
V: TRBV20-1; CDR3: CSAGSGRTEAFF
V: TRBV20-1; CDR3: CSATTGLTNEKLFF
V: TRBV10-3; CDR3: CAISGDSQETQYF
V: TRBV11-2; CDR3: CASSSRTGLLYNYGYTF
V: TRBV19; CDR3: CASINTGINSPLHF
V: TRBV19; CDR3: CASSTLGGIYQPQHF
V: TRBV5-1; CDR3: CASSAPGTAYGYTF
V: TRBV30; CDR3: CAWSFGRDYGYTF
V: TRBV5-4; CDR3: CASSPAGTGIYEQYF
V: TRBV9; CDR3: CASSVDLAGDYNEQFF
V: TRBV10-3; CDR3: CAIRAEGTEAFF
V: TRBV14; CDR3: CASSQGRIRNTEAFF
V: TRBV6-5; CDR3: CASSFSSSYYGYTF